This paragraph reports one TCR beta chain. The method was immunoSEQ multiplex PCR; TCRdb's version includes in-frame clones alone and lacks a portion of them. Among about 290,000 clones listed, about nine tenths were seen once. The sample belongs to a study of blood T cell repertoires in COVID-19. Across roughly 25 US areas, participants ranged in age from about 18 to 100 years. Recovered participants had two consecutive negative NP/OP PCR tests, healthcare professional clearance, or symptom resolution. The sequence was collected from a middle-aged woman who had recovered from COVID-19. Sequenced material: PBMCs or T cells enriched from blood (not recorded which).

CDR3 amino acids: CASSDLGAFSYGYTF. CDR3 sequence (DNA): TGTGCCAGCAGTGACTTGGGAGCTTTCTCCTATGGCTACACCTTC. V gene TRBV6-1 combines with J gene TRBJ1-2; D is ambiguous. This CDR3 comprises 15 residues. With 3 bases removed from V and 4 bases from J, the gap between germline ends came to 15 bases. Per the germline V gene, CDR1 is MNHNS and CDR2 is SASEGT.